Listed here is a single T cell receptor beta chain. Its antigen is as yet unknown. The 5'RACE method, run with constant-segment primers, produced TCR alpha and TCR beta cDNA libraries (carrying sample barcodes and UMIs). Using its own MiXCR run on the 5' RACE reads, TCRdb lists one record per CDR3 protein. The sample has fewer than 650,000 distinct CDR3 sequences, 15% to 20% seen once. The data were taken from a study of T-cell memory formation after mild COVID-19. This CDR3 contains 15 residues. Germline V CDR1 and CDR2: ENHRY, SYGVKD. V gave up 0 bases and J gave up 0 bases, with 6 bases separating them. Study-level findings and limits: Mainly CM and EM harbored the contracting CD4+ clones; mainly EMRA harbored the CD8+ ones.

Sequencing was carried out using PBMCs or a T cell subset sorted from them (not recorded which). V is TRBV10-3 and J is TRBJ2-1; D is perhaps TRBD2 (5 bases). The TCR comes from an adult woman who had mild COVID-19 (a few samples of this study predate the infection). Cell type and time point are not known. CDR3 nucleotide sequence: TGTGCCATCAGTGAGTCGGGGAGCTCCTACAATGAGCAGTTCTTC. Its protein product is CAISESGSSYNEQFF.